The 25 T cell receptor beta chains presented below share a single source sample, sequenced in a study of OX40 agonist ivuxolimab in advanced cancers. Repertoires were generated with immunoSEQ multiplex PCR, while TCRdb's copy carries only in-frame clones and drops some. This repertoire shows about 98,000 clones, 85% to 95% found once; its top ten account for around 0.3%. Material: CD4+ or CD8+ T cells sorted from blood, obtained in a trial of the OX40 agonist ivuxolimab. These receptor sequences come from an adult with an advanced solid tumor such as melanoma, head and neck, liver or kidney cancer.

V gene TRBV6-5 combines with J gene TRBJ1-2; D is uncertain. The CDR3 extends over 13 amino acids. Looked up from germline, CDR1 is MNHEY and CDR2 is SVGAGI. V was shortened by 8 bases and J by 6 bases, with 16 bases between the two germline ends. Written as DNA, the CDR3 is TGTGCCAGCGGGCCTGGGATCCCTAATGGCTACACCTTC. Encoded protein: CASGPGIPNGYTF.

This chain uses TRBV2 with TRBJ1-4, with D possibly matching TRBD1 (5 bases). The V and J ends lost 4 bases and 6 bases respectively, with 12 bases between them. CDR1 and CDR2 from the germline V gene are SNHLY and FYNNEI. The CDR3 is made up of 14 amino acids. The CDR3 nucleotides read TGTGCCAGCAGTGTAGTTAGGGACGATGAAAAACTGTTTTTT. This translates into CASSVVRDDEKLFF.

CDR3 in amino acids: CASSLNAAARYNEQFF. CDR3 nucleotide sequence: TGCGCCAGCTCCTTAAACGCGGCCGCGCGCTACAATGAGCAGTTCTTC. V gene TRBV5-1 combines with J gene TRBJ2-1; D is ambiguous. The CDR3 contains 16 residues. Germline values: CDR1 SGHRS, CDR2 YFSETQ. Trimming removed 7 bases at V and 3 bases at J, with 20 bases between.

The rearrangement joins TRBV5-1 to TRBJ2-5; 9 bases match TRBD2. V trimming: 0 bases; J trimming: 3 bases; junction bases outside the gene matches: 6. This CDR3 has 16 amino acids. CDR1 and CDR2 from the germline V gene are SGHRS and YFSETQ. CDR3 in DNA: TGCGCCAGCAGCTTGGCCTCGACTAGCGGCGAAGAGACCCAGTACTTC. Its translation is CASSLASTSGEETQYF.

This sequence joins TRBV11-1 and TRBJ2-3; D not resolved. The CDR3 spans 11 residues. V was clipped by 5 bases and J by 6 bases, with 6 bases between them. Germline values: CDR1 SGHAT, CDR2 FQDESV (reference sequence). In nucleotides, the CDR3 is TGTGCCAGCAGCGTCGGGGATACGCAGTATTTT. Translated: CASSVGDTQYF.

The rearrangement links TRBV6-1 to TRBJ1-6, with TRBD1 as a possible D gene (6 bases). CDR1 and CDR2 (germline): MNHNS, SASEGT. This CDR3 has 14 residues. V was clipped by 6 bases and J by 8 bases, with 14 bases between them. CDR3 sequence: CASRGGMLDSPLHF. CDR3 nucleotides: TGTGCCAGCAGAGGGGGGATGTTAGATTCACCCCTCCACTTT.

Here the CDR3 reads CASSLTTDTQYF. CDR3 bases: TGCGCCAGCAGCCTCACCACAGATACGCAGTATTTT. The chain employs TRBV5-1 and TRBJ2-3; D ambiguous. Germline values: CDR1 SGHRS, CDR2 YFSETQ. Trimming removed 4 bases at V and 2 bases at J, with 5 bases between. This CDR3 spans 12 amino acids.

This clone was seen only once. The chain employs TRBV18 and TRBJ1-1; 7 nucleotides line up with TRBD1. CDR1 and CDR2 (germline): KGHSH, LQKENI. The CDR3 extends over 14 amino acids. V shed 1 base and J 3 bases; nucleotides not matched to a gene: 2. The CDR3 is CASSPHRGYTEAFF. CDR3 sequence (DNA): TGTGCCAGCTCACCACACAGGGGATACACTGAAGCTTTCTTT.

The chain recombines TRBV5-1 with TRBJ2-5, with D unclear. Trimming stripped 7 bases from V and 0 bases from J, with 4 bases between. CDR3 length equals 11 residues. In germline, CDR1 is SGHRS, CDR2 YFSETQ. CDR3 protein: CASGDQETQYF. DNA of the CDR3: TGCGCCAGCGGGGACCAAGAGACCCAGTACTTC. Filled out from reference TRBV5-1 and TRBJ2-5, the complete variable domain reads KAGVTQTPRYLIKTRGQQVTLSCSPISGHRSVSWYQQTPGQGLQFLFEYFSETQRNKGNFPGRFSGRQFSNSRSEMNVSTLELGDSALYLCASGDQETQYFGPGTRLLVL.

The V call is TRBV2, the J call TRBJ1-6; 7 bases match TRBD1. CDR1 is SNHLY, CDR2 FYNNEI, per germline. The junction had 8 bases not matched to a gene; V was cut back by 8 bases and J by 4 bases. The CDR3 length is 15 residues. The CDR3 DNA sequence: TGTGCCAGCGTAACTTCGGGACAGTATAATTCACCCCTCCACTTT. It codes for CASVTSGQYNSPLHF.

The rearrangement links TRBV5-1 to TRBJ2-7; no clear D. The CDR3 has 8 residues. V was pared by 1 base and J by 12 bases, with 2 bases between. Germline CDR1 SGHRS, CDR2 YFSETQ. CDR3 bases: TGCGCCAGCAGCTTGCGGTACGTC. Its translation is CASSLRYV.

J is TRBJ2-3 and V is TRBV10-3; D remains unclear. The CDR3 covers 11 residues. Looked up from germline, CDR1 is ENHRY and CDR2 is SYGVKD. Trimming shortened V by 6 bases and J by 5 bases, and 6 bases separated the two germline ends. CDR3 protein: CAIRLGDTQYF. The CDR3 region has the DNA TGTGCCATCAGGCTTGGAGATACGCAGTATTTT.

The rearrangement uses TRBV20-1 and TRBJ2-1; D is ambiguous. This CDR3 region has 11 residues. CDR1 is DFQATT and CDR2 is SNEGSKA in the germline V gene (reference sequence). Trimming stripped 4 bases from V and 5 bases from J, with 6 bases between. CDR3 in amino acids: CSATPHNEQFF. For the CDR3, the DNA is TGCAGTGCTACCCCCCACAATGAGCAGTTCTTC.

The CDR3 sequence is CASSETFRDSPLHF. The CDR3 nucleotides are TGTGCCAGCAGTGAAACTTTTAGAGATTCACCCCTCCACTTT. V gene TRBV6-1 combines with J gene TRBJ1-6, with D unclear. Germline lookup yields CDR1 MNHNS and CDR2 SASEGT. This CDR3 has 14 residues. Trimming took off 2 bases at V and 8 bases at J, with 10 bases between the two ends.

The V gene is TRBV14, the J gene TRBJ1-1, with D maybe TRBD1 (6 bases). V dropped 5 bases and J dropped 4 bases, with 20 bases sitting between them. CDR3 length: 16 amino acids. Germline V gives CDR1 SGHDN, CDR2 FVKESK. CDR3 in amino acids: CASSYLTGRGSTEAFF. In nucleotides, the CDR3 is TGTGCCAGCAGCTACCTTACAGGGAGAGGGAGCACTGAAGCTTTCTTT.

This clone was counted once. DNA of the CDR3: TGTGCCAGCAGTTACTCGCGGGGGCGCCAAGAGACCCAGTACTTC. Encoded protein: CASSYSRGRQETQYF. The chain couples TRBV6-5 to TRBJ2-5, with D possibly TRBD2 on 7 matching bases. Germline assignment: CDR1 MNHEY and CDR2 SVGAGI. The CDR3 sequence is 15 residues long. Deletions cut 0 bases from V and 1 base from J, with 9 bases between.

The V and J genes are TRBV4-1 and TRBJ2-3; tentative D call: TRBD2 (5 bases). Trimming shortened V by 1 base and J by 3 bases, and 8 bases separated the two germline ends. The germline gives CDR1 MGHRA, CDR2 YSYEKL. The CDR3 has 14 residues. The CDR3 DNA sequence: TGCGCCAGCAGCCAAGTCCAGCGGACAGATACGCAGTATTTT. It codes for CASSQVQRTDTQYF.

This clone was seen only a few times. The chain links TRBV6-4 to TRBJ1-6; D not resolved. Trimming left V 2 bases short and J 10 bases short, with 9 bases between. CDR3 size: 13 residues. The V gene's germline CDR1 is MRHNA and CDR2 SNTAGT. The CDR3, as DNA: TGTGCCAGCAGTGACCAACAAGGATCACCCCTCCACTTT. This codes for CASSDQQGSPLHF.

The rearrangement links TRBV7-2 to TRBJ2-1; 7 bases map to TRBD2. The CDR3 is made up of 15 amino acids. V dropped 3 bases and J dropped 0; count of bases not matched to a gene: 2. Germline-derived CDR1 and CDR2 are SGHTA and FQGNSA. The CDR3: CASSFLAVSYNEQFF. CDR3 in DNA: TGTGCCAGCAGCTTTCTAGCGGTCTCCTACAATGAGCAGTTCTTC. The full variable domain, completed using reference TRBV7-2 and TRBJ2-1, is GAGVSQSPSNKVTEKGKDVELRCDPISGHTALYWYRQSLGQGLEFLIYFQGNSAPDKSGLPSDRFSAERTGGSVSTLTIQRTQQEDSAVYLCASSFLAVSYNEQFFGPGTRLTVL.

The genes are TRBV4-1 and TRBJ1-1, with a possible D match to TRBD1 (5 bases). From germline, CDR1 is MGHRA and CDR2 YSYEKL. The CDR3 loop spans 17 amino acids. The V end lost 0 bases, the J end lost 7 bases, and 21 bases lay between the germline ends. CDR3 coding DNA: TGCGCCAGCAGCCAAGACGGGAAGGACTGGGGCAGTGGTGAAGCTTTCTTT. Protein sequence: CASSQDGKDWGSGEAFF.

This clone is a singleton in its sample. The rearrangement links TRBV5-8 to TRBJ1-5; TRBD1 matches at 8 bases. After removal of 4 bases from V and 2 bases from J, the junction contained 5 bases not matched to a gene. This CDR3 is built from 15 residues. Germline V lookup: CDR1 SGHTS, CDR2 YDEGEE. The CDR3 sequence: CASSRTGQGNQPQHF. CDR3 in DNA: TGTGCCAGCAGCCGTACGGGACAGGGCAATCAGCCCCAGCATTTT.

V and J are TRBV5-5 and TRBJ1-1; D uncertain. Germline CDR1 is SGHKS and CDR2 is YYEKEE (reference sequence). The CDR3 contains 13 residues. V was pared by 0 bases and J by 2 bases, with 5 bases between. CDR3: CASSLAPNTEAFF. CDR3 in DNA: TGTGCCAGCAGCTTGGCCCCAAACACTGAAGCTTTCTTT.

The V and J genes are TRBV30 and TRBJ2-5, with D perhaps matching TRBD2 (6 bases). Trimming left V 4 bases short and J 3 bases short, with 18 bases between. The CDR3 has 15 residues. Germline CDR1 and CDR2: GTSNPN and SVGIG (reference sequence). CDR3 sequence reads: CAWTSGLTLKETQYF. DNA for the CDR3: TGTGCCTGGACCTCGGGACTCACCCTCAAAGAGACCCAGTACTTC.

V gene TRBV28 combines with J gene TRBJ2-7, with TRBD1 matching over 8 bases. CDR3 length equals 14 residues. Per the germline V gene, CDR1 is MDHEN and CDR2 is SYDVKM. V was clipped by 6 bases and J by 6 bases; unmatched bases: 10. CDR3 sequence (DNA): TGTGCCAGCAGACTCCAGGGGGCCCCGCCCGAGCAGTACTTC. Residues: CASRLQGAPPEQYF.

The table lists this clone with a count of one. The CDR3 loop is CASTPGGANSDTQYF. In nucleotides, the CDR3 is TGCGCCAGCACCCCGGGCGGAGCCAATTCAGATACGCAGTATTTT. The chain joins TRBV5-1 to TRBJ2-3, with D hard to call. Trimming took 6 bases from V and 4 from J, leaving 18 bases between them. This CDR3 has 15 amino acids. Germline-derived CDR1 and CDR2 are SGHRS and YFSETQ.